This T cell receptor beta chain was profiled in a study of post-analysis software for immune sequencing data. General study findings and limits: When patients were compared with controls, a handful of TRBV segments were more frequent, TRBV5-6, TRBV5-1 and TRBV20-1 among them. Co-batched samples clustered tightly together by F measure. Patients with multiple sclerosis recorded significantly lower normalized Chao1 diversity than controls, the study found.

Tagging with unique molecular identifiers was a feature of the TCR beta cDNA libraries. One entry per CDR3 protein, called by TCRdb with MiXCR from the PCR reads. The sample lists hundreds of thousands of distinct CDR3 sequences, 59% seen once, with 11% in the top ten. CDR1 and CDR2 (germline): SNHLY, FYNNEI. V lost 0 bases to trimming and J lost 3 bases, with 20 bases between them. CDR3 size: 18 residues. A word on this clonotype: The target antigen is unknown.

This sequence was found in a girl aged 2 to 9 with multiple sclerosis. This chain joins TRBV2 and TRBJ1-2; TRBD1 is a possible D gene (5 bases). The sequenced sample was blood. This chain's CDR3 is CASSEAGPSVRGDYGYTF. The CDR3 bases are TGTGCCAGCAGTGAAGCGGGTCCATCCGTGAGGGGCGACTATGGCTACACCTTC.